The TCR beta chain described here comes from a study of blood T cell repertoires in COVID-19. Study-wide context: The origin of the acute and convalescent COVID-19 samples was the United States, Italy and Spain.

The CDR3 runs to 14 residues. Germline V lookup: CDR1 SEHNR, CDR2 FQNEAQ (reference sequence). Trimming removed 5 bases at V and 7 bases at J, with 17 bases between. The method was immunoSEQ multiplex PCR; TCRdb's version includes in-frame clones alone and lacks a portion of them. This sample has 300,000 to 450,000 clones, with 70% to 90% found just once. Cohort allocation depended upon clinical history that participants reported. Before being deemed recovered, Cohort 3 donors had two negative PCRs, clearance, or symptom resolution. The receptor was derived from a woman between 18 and 30 years old who had recovered from COVID-19. V and J are TRBV7-9 and TRBJ1-2; D remains unclear. Sequenced: PBMCs or T cells enriched from blood (not recorded which). As DNA, the CDR3 is TGTGCCAGCAGCCCCCGCGCGGGAACGGGTGGCTACACCTTC. Translating gives CASSPRAGTGGYTF.